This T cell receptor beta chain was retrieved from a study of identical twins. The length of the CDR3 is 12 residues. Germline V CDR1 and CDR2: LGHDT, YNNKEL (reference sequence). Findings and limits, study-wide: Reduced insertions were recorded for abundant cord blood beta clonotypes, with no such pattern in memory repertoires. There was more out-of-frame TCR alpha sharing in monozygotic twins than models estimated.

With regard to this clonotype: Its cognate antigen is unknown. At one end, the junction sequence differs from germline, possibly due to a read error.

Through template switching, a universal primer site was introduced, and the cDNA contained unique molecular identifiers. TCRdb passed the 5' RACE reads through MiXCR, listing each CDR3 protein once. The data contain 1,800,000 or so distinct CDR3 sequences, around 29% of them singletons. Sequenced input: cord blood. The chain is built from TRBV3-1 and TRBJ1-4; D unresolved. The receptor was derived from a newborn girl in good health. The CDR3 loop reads CTSSQFDEKLFF. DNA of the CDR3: TGTACCAGCAGCCAATTTGATGAAAAACTGTTTTTT.